This T cell receptor beta chain was captured by sequencing in a study of early T cells in non-severe SARS-CoV-2 infection (dated by TCRdb to about 2021). Regarding the complete study: TCR sequencing used bulk RNA from unsorted whole blood, so alpha and beta chains could not be paired. What the work shows at the level of the full study, not this receptor alone: Matching against VDJdb was skewed toward anti-spike CD8 responses, likely underestimated virus-specific expansions, and missed private and CD4 specificities.

The study was a case-control design nested within a healthcare worker cohort in London, UK, with weekly nasopharyngeal swab PCR tests and blood sampling. Between 23 and 31 March 2020, the week of the UK lockdown, healthcare workers were enrolled and then followed up weekly for as long as 16 weeks. Taken from the germline V gene (reference sequence), the CDR1 and CDR2 loops are SEHNR and FQNEAQ. Unmatched junction bases come to 3, with V trimmed by 6 bases and J by 4 bases. Counted from cysteine to phenylalanine, this CDR3 has 14 amino acids. Of all the DNA, just the CDR3 is kept, 42 bases in frame from base 1. This clonotype was detected many times. Its recognized antigen is unknown. Base qualities were left out, and no much larger clone turns up one base away. Preparation of the library involved 5' RACE. The reads were generated on a NextSeq 500. The TCR library protocol attached unique molecular identifiers to individual cDNA molecules to correct for sequencing error and PCR bias. Both TCR alpha and beta chains were sequenced, and tight co-correlation was observed between alpha and beta sequence abundances in each sample. As for how the authors treated the data: Decombinator V4 was used to annotate TCR sequences for V gene, J gene and CDR3. TCRs were defined as expanded if a significant change between any two time points was detected under a Poisson model with p below 0.0001. TCR abundances were normalised to the total number of TCRs sequenced per sample and expressed as counts per million. TRAV1-2 paired with TRAJ12, TRAJ20 or TRAJ33 defined MAIT TCRs, while TRAV10 paired with TRAJ18 defined iNKT TCRs. VDJdb, accessed on 1 November 2021, was searched for TCRs annotated for CMV, EBV and SARS-CoV-2, and TCRs annotated for more than one antigen were excluded. TCRdb ran its own pipeline on the public reads, namely fastp trimming at Q25 and MiXCR clone calling, and kept in-frame beta chains. When rows share a CDR3 protein, they turn into one entry using the most common DNA and genes. The V and J calls follow TCRdb's processing rather than the paper's. For this sample there are around 89,000 distinct CDR3 sequences; approximately 15% appear just once. Of the sample, about 0.58% falls within the top ten clones.

Material: whole blood. The sequence was obtained from an adult who was a healthcare worker with PCR-confirmed SARS-CoV-2 infection or an uninfected control (not recorded which). The sequence joins TRBV7-9 to TRBJ2-3, with 11 junctional bases fitting TRBD2. The DNA sequence is TGTGCCAGCAGTCCTAGCGGGGGGTCAGATACGCAGTATTTT. Translated, this is CASSPSGGSDTQYF.